A selection of T cell receptor beta chains follows, all from one sample in a study of blood T cells in healthy people across ages. TCRdb independently ran MiXCR on the 5' RACE reads; one entry per CDR3 protein. This sample yields roughly 730,000 distinct CDR3 sequences, of which approximately 53% are seen a single time; 20% to 30% belongs to the top ten. Material: blood. All receptors come from a man aged 35 to 55 in good health. CDR3s include the opening cysteine and the closing phenylalanine or tryptophan. The D gene is left open where the match is weak. Clone size is stated in some rows and not others, as once, few, many or a class when expanded.

TGTGCCAGCAGTTTAGGCGATTTGACGCAGTATTTT	CASSLGDLTQYF	TRBV28	.	TRBJ2-3	.
TGTGCCAGCAGCCCGGACAGGGGCATTCAGTACTTC	CASSPDRGIQYF	TRBV12-3/TRBV12-4	few	TRBJ2-4	TRBD1
TGCAGCGTTGCCGGGCCCGAGCAGTTCTTC	CSVAGPEQFF	TRBV29-1	.	TRBJ2-1	.
TGTGCCAGCAGTTGGGTACCGGGACGGAGCACAGATACGCAGTATTTT	CASSWVPGRSTDTQYF	TRBV6-5	.	TRBJ2-3	.
TGTGCCAGCAGTGACTCGAGTCTAGCGGGGGCAGAGCAGTTCTTC	CASSDSSLAGAEQFF	TRBV6-4	.	TRBJ2-1	TRBD2
TGTGCCAGCAGTTACGGGTTCTCCTACGAGCAGTACTTC	CASSYGFSYEQYF	TRBV6-5	.	TRBJ2-7	.
TGCGCCAGCAGCTTGATTAGCCTAGCGGGAAATGAGCAGTTCTTC	CASSLISLAGNEQFF	TRBV5-1	.	TRBJ2-1	TRBD2
TGTGCCAGCAGATTGGGACTCGACCTCACAGATACGCAGTATTTT	CASRLGLDLTDTQYF	TRBV6-5	.	TRBJ2-3	.
TGCAGTGCTAGATCACGAGCCGGGACGGCAACCTACGAGCAGTACTTC	CSARSRAGTATYEQYF	TRBV20-1	few	TRBJ2-7	.
TGTGCCAGCAGCCGTACGGACAGGGGCTATGGCTACACCTTC	CASSRTDRGYGYTF	TRBV3-1	.	TRBJ1-2	TRBD1
TGCAGCGGACGGGATAGCGGGGAGAGCACAGATACGCAGTATTTT	CSGRDSGESTDTQYF	TRBV29-1	.	TRBJ2-3	TRBD2
TGCAGTGCCCCGCCGGGGTCTGGGGCCAACGTCCTGACTTTC	CSAPPGSGANVLTF	TRBV20-1	few	TRBJ2-6	.
TGCGCCAGCAGCCAAGATTGGGGTGTTGGGCACAACTATGGCTACACCTTC	CASSQDWGVGHNYGYTF	TRBV4-3	.	TRBJ1-2	.
TGCGCCAGCAGCCAAGAACCTAGCGGTTTCCAAGAGACCCAGTACTTC	CASSQEPSGFQETQYF	TRBV4-3	many	TRBJ2-5	TRBD2
TGCGCCAGCAGCCAAGACAGATTACACACAGATACGCAGTATTTT	CASSQDRLHTDTQYF	TRBV4-3	once	TRBJ2-3	.
TGTGCCAGCAGGTACTCCCCTAAAGAGACCCAGTACTTC	CASRYSPKETQYF	TRBV6-6	.	TRBJ2-5	.
TGTGCCAGCAGCTACACATCGGGACAGGGGTCCCTCGAGCAGTACTTC	CASSYTSGQGSLEQYF	TRBV28	.	TRBJ2-7	TRBD1
TGTGCCAGCAGACGACAGATGAACACCGGGGAGCTGTTTTTT	CASRRQMNTGELFF	TRBV7-3	.	TRBJ2-2	.
TGCGCCAGCAGCCACCTCAGGACAGGGGGCGACGGGGAGACCCAGTACTTC	CASSHLRTGGDGETQYF	TRBV4-3	.	TRBJ2-5	TRBD1
TGTGCCAGCAGCTTGATCGGAGGCGGCAATGAGCAGTTCTTC	CASSLIGGGNEQFF	TRBV12-3/TRBV12-4	many	TRBJ2-1	.
TGCAGTGCTAGAGATTTCCGACTGGACAGGAACGAGCAGTACTTC	CSARDFRLDRNEQYF	TRBV20-1	.	TRBJ2-7	TRBD1
TGCAGTGCTTGGGGGTTAAATGAAAAACTGTTTTTT	CSAWGLNEKLFF	TRBV20-1	.	TRBJ1-4	.
TGTGCCAGCAGTGAAGACAGGGTGCAGTTCGGGGCCAACGTCCTGACTTTC	CASSEDRVQFGANVLTF	TRBV6-1	once	TRBJ2-6	.
TGTGCCAGCAGCCCCTTAATGAACACTGAAGCTTTCTTT	CASSPLMNTEAFF	TRBV7-9	.	TRBJ1-1	.
TGCGCCAGCAGCTCGGGACTAGATAGCACAGATACGCAGTATTTT	CASSSGLDSTDTQYF	TRBV5-1	few	TRBJ2-3	TRBD2
TGCGCCAGCAGCCAAGTTGACTACAATGAGCAGTACTTC	CASSQVDYNEQYF	TRBV4-1	.	TRBJ2-7	.
TGTGCCAGTGCGGGACAGCCGTTTTCGGAGCAGTACTTC	CASAGQPFSEQYF	TRBV12-3/TRBV12-4	few	TRBJ2-7	.
TGTGCCAGCAGTTATAAAGCAGGCACCCAGTACTTC	CASSYKAGTQYF	TRBV12-3/TRBV12-4	.	TRBJ2-5	.
TGCAGCGTTGTGGACCCTCGACCTTCCGGACAGGGCGGGGGCAATGAGCAGTTCTTC	CSVVDPRPSGQGGGNEQFF	TRBV29-1	.	TRBJ2-1	.
TGTGCCAGCAGCAAGGGGGAAGATTACCTCTACGAGCAGTACTTC	CASSKGEDYLYEQYF	TRBV21-1	.	TRBJ2-7	.
TGCAGTGCTAGCGGGGGACTAGCGGGAGCTAGGTCCTACAATGAGCAGTTCTTC	CSASGGLAGARSYNEQFF	TRBV20-1	.	TRBJ2-1	TRBD2
TGTGCCATCAGTGAGGCGTGGGGGTTTAATGAGCAGTTCTTC	CAISEAWGFNEQFF	TRBV10-3	few	TRBJ2-1	.
TGTGCCAGCAGCGCAGGAAGGACAGGCTGGGGCACAGATACGCAGTATTTT	CASSAGRTGWGTDTQYF	TRBV9	few	TRBJ2-3	TRBD1
TGTGCCAGCAGCCTAGCCTCCGGAGAGGCCCCCTACGAGCAGTACTTC	CASSLASGEAPYEQYF	TRBV7-9	.	TRBJ2-7	.
TGTGCCATCAGGGGACAGGGCCACGAGCAGTACTTC	CAIRGQGHEQYF	TRBV10-3	.	TRBJ2-7	TRBD1
TGTGCCAGCAGTTTAACCCCACGGAGCGAGCAGTACTTC	CASSLTPRSEQYF	TRBV12-3/TRBV12-4	.	TRBJ2-7	.
TGCGCCAGCAGCTTGATGGGGACAGGGGGTACCAATGAGCAGTTCTTC	CASSLMGTGGTNEQFF	TRBV5-1	.	TRBJ2-1	TRBD1
TGCGCCAGCAGCCCCGACCAAGAGACCCAGTACTTC	CASSPDQETQYF	TRBV5-1	many	TRBJ2-5	.
TGTGCCAGCACCGACAGGGTGAACGAGCAGTACTTC	CASTDRVNEQYF	TRBV6-2/TRBV6-3	.	TRBJ2-7	TRBD1
TGTGCCAGCCGTATGTGGGAGGGGTCCTACAATGAGCAGTTCTTC	CASRMWEGSYNEQFF	TRBV6-6	.	TRBJ2-1	TRBD2
TGTGCCAGCAGCCCTACCCCCGGTGGGGCCAACGTCCTGACTTTC	CASSPTPGGANVLTF	TRBV6-5	few	TRBJ2-6	.
TGTGCCAGCAGCCCTACTAGCGGGAGTCGGAATGAGCAGTTCTTC	CASSPTSGSRNEQFF	TRBV7-8	.	TRBJ2-1	TRBD2
TGTGCCAGCAGTTACTCGACCGGTTACGAGCAGTACTTC	CASSYSTGYEQYF	TRBV6-5	.	TRBJ2-7	.
TGTGCCAGCAGCTTAATGGGACTAGAACGTTACAATGAGCAGTTCTTC	CASSLMGLERYNEQFF	TRBV7-9	.	TRBJ2-1	TRBD2
TGTGCCAGCAGCTCCGACTCAGGATGGGACATTCAGTACTTC	CASSSDSGWDIQYF	TRBV9	many	TRBJ2-4	.
TGCAGTGCTAAAACTAGCGGGGATACGCAGTATTTT	CSAKTSGDTQYF	TRBV20-1	.	TRBJ2-3	TRBD2
TGTGCCAGCAGTTACAGGGGGCGCGGCTACACCTTC	CASSYRGRGYTF	TRBV27	few	TRBJ1-2	TRBD1
TGTGCCAGCAGTTTAATCCTCGGAGGGGCAACTAATGAAAAACTGTTTTTT	CASSLILGGATNEKLFF	TRBV12-3/TRBV12-4	.	TRBJ1-4	.
TGTGCCTGGAGTGTAGGGGATACGCAGTATTTT	CAWSVGDTQYF	TRBV30	.	TRBJ2-3	.
TGTGCCAGCAGCTCAGCACTAGCCAAAAACATTCAGTACTTC	CASSSALAKNIQYF	TRBV6-1	.	TRBJ2-4	.
TGTGCCAGCAGCCCCGGGGCCGCAACTGGCAAAAACATTCAGTACTTC	CASSPGAATGKNIQYF	TRBV12-3/TRBV12-4	.	TRBJ2-4	.
TGTGCCAGCGGAAAGGGACACCAGGTCCTATTCTACGAGCAGTACTTC	CASGKGHQVLFYEQYF	TRBV6-2/TRBV6-3	.	TRBJ2-7	.
TGTGCCAGCAGAACAACGGGCTTTCCGACTGGAAACACCATATATTTT	CASRTTGFPTGNTIYF	TRBV28	.	TRBJ1-3	.
TGCAGTGCTAGAGGACAGGGTACCTACAATGAGCAGTTCTTC	CSARGQGTYNEQFF	TRBV20-1	.	TRBJ2-1	TRBD1
TGTGCCAGCAGCCAAGAATACAGGGGAGACGAGCAGTACTTC	CASSQEYRGDEQYF	TRBV14	few	TRBJ2-7	TRBD1
TGTGCCAGCAGCGCCGGGACAGGCACCAAAGAGACCCAGTACTTC	CASSAGTGTKETQYF	TRBV9	.	TRBJ2-5	TRBD1
TGTGCCAGCAGTTTCGGCGGGGCGGCCACCGGGGAGCTGTTTTTT	CASSFGGAATGELFF	TRBV12-3/TRBV12-4	few	TRBJ2-2	.
TGTGCCAGCAGTGACCCATCAAGGGACGGGTACACTGAAGCTTTCTTT	CASSDPSRDGYTEAFF	TRBV6-1	.	TRBJ1-1	.
TGTGCCAGCAGGCATCCCGGGGGGGGCAGCGAGACCCAGTACTTC	CASRHPGGGSETQYF	TRBV6-5	few	TRBJ2-5	TRBD2